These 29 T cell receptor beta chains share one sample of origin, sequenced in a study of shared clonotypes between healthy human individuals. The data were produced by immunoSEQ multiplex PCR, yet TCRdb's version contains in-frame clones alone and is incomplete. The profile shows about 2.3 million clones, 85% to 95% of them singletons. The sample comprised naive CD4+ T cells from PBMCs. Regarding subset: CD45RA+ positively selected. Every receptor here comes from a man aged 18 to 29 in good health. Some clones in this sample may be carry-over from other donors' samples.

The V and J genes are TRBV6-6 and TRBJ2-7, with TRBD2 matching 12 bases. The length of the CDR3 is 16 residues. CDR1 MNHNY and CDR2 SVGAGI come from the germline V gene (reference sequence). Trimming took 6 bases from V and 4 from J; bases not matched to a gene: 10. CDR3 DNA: TGTGCCAGCAGCCCCGCCCCCGGGACTAGCGGGTACGAGCAGTACTTC. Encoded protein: CASSPAPGTSGYEQYF.

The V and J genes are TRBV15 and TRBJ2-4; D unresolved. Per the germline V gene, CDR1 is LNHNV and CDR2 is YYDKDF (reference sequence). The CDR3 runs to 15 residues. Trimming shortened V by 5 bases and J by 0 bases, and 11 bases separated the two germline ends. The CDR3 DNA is TGTGCCACCAGCCCTGGGAACCTAGCCAAAAACATTCAGTACTTC. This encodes CATSPGNLAKNIQYF.

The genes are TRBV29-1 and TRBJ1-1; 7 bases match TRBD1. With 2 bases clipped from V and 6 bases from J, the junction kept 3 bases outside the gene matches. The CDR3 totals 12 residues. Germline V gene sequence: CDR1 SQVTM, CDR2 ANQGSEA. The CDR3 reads CSVENRGPEAFF. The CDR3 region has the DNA TGCAGCGTTGAAAATAGGGGGCCTGAAGCTTTCTTT.

The CDR3 sequence: CASSLSAPYTDTQYF. As DNA, the CDR3 is TGCGCCAGCAGCTTGTCGGCTCCTTACACAGATACGCAGTATTTT. The chain couples TRBV5-1 to TRBJ2-3; D gene ambiguous. The CDR3 is made up of 15 amino acids. Germline CDR1 reads SGHRS; CDR2 reads YFSETQ. Trimming stripped 1 base from V and 2 bases from J, with 11 bases between.

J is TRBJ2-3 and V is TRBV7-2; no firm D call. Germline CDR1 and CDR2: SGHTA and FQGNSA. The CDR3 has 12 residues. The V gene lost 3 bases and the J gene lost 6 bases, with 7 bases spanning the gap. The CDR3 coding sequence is TGTGCCAGCAGCTTCTTTATGGATACGCAGTATTTT. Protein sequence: CASSFFMDTQYF.

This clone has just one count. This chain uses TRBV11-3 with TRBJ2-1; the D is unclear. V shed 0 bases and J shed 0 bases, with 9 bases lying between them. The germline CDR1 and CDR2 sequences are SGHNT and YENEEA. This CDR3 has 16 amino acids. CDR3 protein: CASSLEWQSSYNEQFF. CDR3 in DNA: TGTGCCAGCAGCTTAGAATGGCAGAGCTCCTACAATGAGCAGTTCTTC.

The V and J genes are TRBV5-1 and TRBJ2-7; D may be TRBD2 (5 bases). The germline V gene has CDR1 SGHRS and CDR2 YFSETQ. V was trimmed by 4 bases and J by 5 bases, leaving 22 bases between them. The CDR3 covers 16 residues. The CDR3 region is CASSPPLTGKGHEQYF. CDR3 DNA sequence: TGCGCCAGCAGCCCCCCCCTGACGGGGAAAGGCCACGAGCAGTACTTC.

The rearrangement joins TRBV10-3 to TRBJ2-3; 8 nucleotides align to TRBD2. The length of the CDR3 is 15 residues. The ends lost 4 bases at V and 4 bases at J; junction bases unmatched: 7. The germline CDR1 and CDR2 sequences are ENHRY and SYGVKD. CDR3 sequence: CAISGGAGVSDTQYF. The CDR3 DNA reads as TGTGCCATCAGTGGGGGAGCGGGAGTCTCAGATACGCAGTATTTT.

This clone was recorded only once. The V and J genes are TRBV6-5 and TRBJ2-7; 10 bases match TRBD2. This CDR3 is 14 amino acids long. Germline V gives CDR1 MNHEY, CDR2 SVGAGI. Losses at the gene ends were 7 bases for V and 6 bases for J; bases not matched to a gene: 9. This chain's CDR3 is CASKLLAGAPEQYF. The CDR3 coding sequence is TGTGCCAGCAAATTGCTAGCGGGAGCTCCCGAGCAGTACTTC.

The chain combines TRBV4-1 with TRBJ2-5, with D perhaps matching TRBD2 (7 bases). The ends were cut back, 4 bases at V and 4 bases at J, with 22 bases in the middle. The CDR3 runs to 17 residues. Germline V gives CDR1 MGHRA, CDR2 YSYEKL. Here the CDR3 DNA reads TGCGCCAGCAGCCCCCTTAAAGGGGGAGGGCCGGGAGAGACCCAGTACTTC. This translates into CASSPLKGGGPGETQYF.

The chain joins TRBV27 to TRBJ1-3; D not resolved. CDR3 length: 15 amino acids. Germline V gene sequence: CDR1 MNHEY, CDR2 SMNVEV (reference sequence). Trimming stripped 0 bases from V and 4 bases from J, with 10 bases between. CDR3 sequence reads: CASSLSPRSGNTIYF. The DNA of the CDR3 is TGTGCCAGCAGTTTATCTCCGCGATCCGGAAACACCATATATTTT.

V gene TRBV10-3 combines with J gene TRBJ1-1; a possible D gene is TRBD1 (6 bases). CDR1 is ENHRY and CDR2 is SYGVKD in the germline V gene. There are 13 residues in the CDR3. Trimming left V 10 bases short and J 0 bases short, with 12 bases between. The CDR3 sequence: CATAGQLNTEAFF. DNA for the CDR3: TGTGCCACCGCCGGACAGTTGAACACTGAAGCTTTCTTT.

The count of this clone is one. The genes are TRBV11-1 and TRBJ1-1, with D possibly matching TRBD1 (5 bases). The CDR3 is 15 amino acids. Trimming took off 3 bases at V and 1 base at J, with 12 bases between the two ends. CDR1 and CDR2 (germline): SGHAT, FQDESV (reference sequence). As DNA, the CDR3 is TGTGCCAGCAGCTTGGGGCTGGATACGAACACTGAAGCTTTCTTT. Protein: CASSLGLDTNTEAFF.

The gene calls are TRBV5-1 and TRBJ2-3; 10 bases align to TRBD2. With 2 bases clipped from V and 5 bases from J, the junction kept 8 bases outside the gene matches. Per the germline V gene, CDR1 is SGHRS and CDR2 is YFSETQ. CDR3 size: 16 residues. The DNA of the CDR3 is TGCGCCAGCAGCTTAATTCCTACTAGCGGGAAAGATACGCAGTATTTT. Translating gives CASSLIPTSGKDTQYF.

Written as DNA, the CDR3 is TGTGCCAGCAGTGTCACAGCTCGGGAGGATACGCAGTATTTT. Amino acids: CASSVTAREDTQYF. The chain joins TRBV28 to TRBJ2-3; the D gene is possibly TRBD2 (6 bases). The CDR3 runs 14 residues. V was trimmed by 5 bases and J by 6 bases, leaving 15 bases between them. The germline gives CDR1 MDHEN, CDR2 SYDVKM.

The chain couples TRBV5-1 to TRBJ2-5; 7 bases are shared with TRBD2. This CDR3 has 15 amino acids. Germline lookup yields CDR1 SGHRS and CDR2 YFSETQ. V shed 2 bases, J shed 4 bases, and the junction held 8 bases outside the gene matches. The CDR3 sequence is CASSLSGTLAETQYF. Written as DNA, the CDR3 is TGCGCCAGCAGCTTAAGCGGGACCCTAGCAGAGACCCAGTACTTC.

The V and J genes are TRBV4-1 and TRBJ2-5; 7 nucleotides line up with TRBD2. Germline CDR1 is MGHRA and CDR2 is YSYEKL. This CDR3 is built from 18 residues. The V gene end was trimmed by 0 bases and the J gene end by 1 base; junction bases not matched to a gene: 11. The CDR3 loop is CASSQDRGVEGFQETQYF. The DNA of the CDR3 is TGCGCCAGCAGCCAAGATCGGGGGGTCGAAGGATTCCAAGAGACCCAGTACTTC.

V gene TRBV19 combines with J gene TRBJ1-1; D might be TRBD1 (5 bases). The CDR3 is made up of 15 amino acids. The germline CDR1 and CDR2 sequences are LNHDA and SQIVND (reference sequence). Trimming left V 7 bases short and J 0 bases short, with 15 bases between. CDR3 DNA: TGTGCCAGTAACGGGATGACAGCTATGAACACTGAAGCTTTCTTT. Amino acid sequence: CASNGMTAMNTEAFF.

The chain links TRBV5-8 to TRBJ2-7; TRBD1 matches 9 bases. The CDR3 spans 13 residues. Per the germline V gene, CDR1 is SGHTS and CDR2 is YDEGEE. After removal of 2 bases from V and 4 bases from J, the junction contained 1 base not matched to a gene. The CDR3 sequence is CASSFGTGYEQYF. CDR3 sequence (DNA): TGTGCCAGCAGCTTCGGGACAGGGTACGAGCAGTACTTC.

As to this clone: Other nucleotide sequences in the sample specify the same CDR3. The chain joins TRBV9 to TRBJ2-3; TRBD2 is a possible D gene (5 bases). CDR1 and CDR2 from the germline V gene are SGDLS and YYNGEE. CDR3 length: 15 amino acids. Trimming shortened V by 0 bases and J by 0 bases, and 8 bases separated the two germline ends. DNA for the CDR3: TGTGCCAGCAGCGTAGGGCTAGCAAGCACAGATACGCAGTATTTT. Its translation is CASSVGLASTDTQYF.

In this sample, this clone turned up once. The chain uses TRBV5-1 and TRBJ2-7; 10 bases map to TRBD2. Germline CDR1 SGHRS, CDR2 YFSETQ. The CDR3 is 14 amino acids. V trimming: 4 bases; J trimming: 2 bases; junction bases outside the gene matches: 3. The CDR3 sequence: CASSPSGGTYEQYF. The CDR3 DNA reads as TGCGCCAGCAGCCCTAGCGGGGGAACCTACGAGCAGTACTTC.

CDR3 region: CASSLETGQGAQYF. CDR3 nucleotide sequence: TGTGCCAGCAGCTTGGAGACGGGACAGGGGGCCCAGTACTTC. The chain links TRBV5-4 to TRBJ2-7, with 12 bases fitting TRBD1. The CDR3 runs 14 residues. Germline-derived CDR1 and CDR2 are SGHNT and YYREEE (reference sequence). V lost 0 bases, J lost 10 bases, and 5 bases stayed unmatched.

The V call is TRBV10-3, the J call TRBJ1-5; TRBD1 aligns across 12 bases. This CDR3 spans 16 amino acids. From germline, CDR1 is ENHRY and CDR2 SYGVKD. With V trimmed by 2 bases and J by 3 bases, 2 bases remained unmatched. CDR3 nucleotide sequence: TGTGCCATCAGTGAGGGGACAGGGGGCAACAATCAGCCCCAGCATTTT. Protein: CAISEGTGGNNQPQHF.

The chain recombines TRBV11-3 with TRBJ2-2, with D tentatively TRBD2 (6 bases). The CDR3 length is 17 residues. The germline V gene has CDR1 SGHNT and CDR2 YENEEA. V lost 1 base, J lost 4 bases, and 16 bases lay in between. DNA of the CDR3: TGTGCCAGCAGCTTAGCGCCCCCTAGCGTTGTCACCGGGGAGCTGTTTTTT. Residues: CASSLAPPSVVTGELFF.

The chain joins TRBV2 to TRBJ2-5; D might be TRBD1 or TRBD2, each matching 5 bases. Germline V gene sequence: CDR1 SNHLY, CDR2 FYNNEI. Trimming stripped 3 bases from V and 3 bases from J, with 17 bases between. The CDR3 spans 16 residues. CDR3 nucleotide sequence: TGTGCCAGCAGTGAGAAGCCCGGGACCGTAAAAGAGACCCAGTACTTC. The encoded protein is CASSEKPGTVKETQYF.

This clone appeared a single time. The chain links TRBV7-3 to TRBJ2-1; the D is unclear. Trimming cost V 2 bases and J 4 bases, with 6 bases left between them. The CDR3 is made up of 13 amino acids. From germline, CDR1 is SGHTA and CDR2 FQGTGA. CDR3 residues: CASSLDTYNEQFF. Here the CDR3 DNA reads TGTGCCAGCAGCTTAGACACATACAATGAGCAGTTCTTC.

The CDR3 loop reads CASSRGGQGNNEQFF. DNA of the CDR3: TGTGCCAGCAGCCGAGGGGGACAGGGGAACAATGAGCAGTTCTTC. The chain recombines TRBV7-2 with TRBJ2-1; 10 nucleotides line up with TRBD1. The germline gives CDR1 SGHTA, CDR2 FQGNSA. The junction had 6 bases not matched to a gene; V was cut back by 5 bases and J by 5 bases. The CDR3 consists of 15 residues.

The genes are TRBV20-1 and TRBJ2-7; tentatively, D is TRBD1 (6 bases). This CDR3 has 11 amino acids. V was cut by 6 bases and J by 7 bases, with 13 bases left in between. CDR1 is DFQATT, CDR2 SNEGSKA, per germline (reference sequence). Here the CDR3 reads CSATGLQEQYF. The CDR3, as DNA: TGCAGTGCGACAGGTTTACAAGAGCAGTACTTC.

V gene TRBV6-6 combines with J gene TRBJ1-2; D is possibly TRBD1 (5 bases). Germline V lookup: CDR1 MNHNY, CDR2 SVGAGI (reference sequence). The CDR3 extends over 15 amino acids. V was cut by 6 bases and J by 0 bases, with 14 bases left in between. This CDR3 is CASSSSGAPNYGYTF. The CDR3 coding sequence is TGTGCCAGCAGCTCGAGCGGGGCACCTAACTATGGCTACACCTTC.